The T cell receptor beta chain under discussion was sequenced for a study of blood T cell repertoires in COVID-19. Study summary: PBMCs, B-cell-depleted T cells, or T cells were the source of the cDNA or gDNA that made up the material.

The V end was cut by 1 base, the J end by 6 bases, with 5 bases between. Germline lookup yields CDR1 SEHNR and CDR2 FQNEAQ (reference sequence). The CDR3 has 12 amino acids. Original methodology: It was from reference gene primer amplification that nucleated cell counts were estimated. TCRdb keeps only in-frame clones here, not all; method: immunoSEQ multiplex PCR. Clonal size and the V and J genes are those of that table, whereas D and trimming came from the DNA. The sample carries more than 100,000 clones, 80% recorded once. The chain links TRBV7-9 to TRBJ2-3; D unresolved. The sequenced sample was peripheral blood. This receptor was identified in a man aged 60-69 years with active or convalescent COVID-19. The CDR3: CASSLGPDTQYF. CDR3 DNA: TGTGCCAGCAGCTTAGGGCCTGATACGCAGTATTTT.